The sequence of this TCR beta chain was determined in a study of T-cell reconstitution after alpha-beta-depleted transplantation in children. Study results and limitations: At one year after transplant, newly produced T cells mostly accounted for T-cell counts and diversity. Reports say that about two months after transplant, the alpha-beta T cells came out of several hundred graft clones that had expanded. Certain patients had high TCRbeta diversity at day 60, and it came from recipient T cells and thymic progenitors that survived.

A TCRbeta library incorporating unique molecular identifiers was prepared. TCRdb reprocessed the PCR reads with MiXCR, giving one entry per CDR3 protein. The table includes 500,000 to 750,000 distinct CDR3 sequences, 25% to 30% detected once. As for this clonotype: Its antigen is unidentified.

Sequenced here: PBMCs, sampled before TCRalphabeta/CD19-depleted stem cell transplant. The sequence was obtained from a boy under two years old with Wiskott-Aldrich syndrome, due to receive a stem cell transplant.

In nucleotides, the CDR3 is TGTGCCTGGAGTTCCCTAGCGGGACTTTCCTACAATGAGCAGTTCTTC. Protein: CAWSSLAGLSYNEQFF. This rearrangement joins TRBV30 to TRBJ2-1; 9 bases agree with TRBD2. The junction had 6 bases not matched to a gene; V was cut back by 2 bases and J by 1 base. The CDR3 is 16 residues long. Germline V gene data show CDR1 as GTSNPN and CDR2 as SVGIG (reference sequence).